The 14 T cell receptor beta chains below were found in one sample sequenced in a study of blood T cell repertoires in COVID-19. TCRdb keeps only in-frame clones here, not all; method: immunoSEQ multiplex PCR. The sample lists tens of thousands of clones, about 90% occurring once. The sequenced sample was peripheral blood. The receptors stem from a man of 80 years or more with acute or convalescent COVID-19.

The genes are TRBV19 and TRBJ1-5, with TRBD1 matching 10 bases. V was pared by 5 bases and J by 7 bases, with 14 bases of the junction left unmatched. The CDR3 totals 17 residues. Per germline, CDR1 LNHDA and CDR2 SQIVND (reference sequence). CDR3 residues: CASSFQGQGISEQPQHF. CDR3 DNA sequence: TGTGCCAGTAGTTTCCAGGGACAGGGGATCTCAGAGCAGCCCCAGCATTTT.

CDR3 protein: CASNEGGLTEAFF. CDR3 DNA: TGTGCCAGCAACGAGGGGGGGCTCACTGAAGCTTTCTTT. V is TRBV6-5 and J is TRBJ1-1; D might be TRBD1 (6 bases). Germline V gene data show CDR1 as MNHEY and CDR2 as SVGAGI. V lost 7 bases and J 4 bases, leaving 13 bases between the germline ends. The CDR3 is made up of 13 amino acids.

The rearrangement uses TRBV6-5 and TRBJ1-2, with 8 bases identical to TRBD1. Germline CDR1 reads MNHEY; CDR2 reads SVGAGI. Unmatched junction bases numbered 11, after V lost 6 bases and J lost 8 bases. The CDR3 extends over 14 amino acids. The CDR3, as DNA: TGTGCCAGCAGCCGCGGACCAGGGGGCCGGGGCTACACCTTC. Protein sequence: CASSRGPGGRGYTF.

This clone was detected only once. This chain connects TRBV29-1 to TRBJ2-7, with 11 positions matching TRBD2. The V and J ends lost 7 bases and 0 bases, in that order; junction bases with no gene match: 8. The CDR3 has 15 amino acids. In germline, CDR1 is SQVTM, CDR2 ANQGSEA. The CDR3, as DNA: TGCAGCGCCATACTAGCGGGGGCTAGCTCCTACGAGCAGTACTTC. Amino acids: CSAILAGASSYEQYF.

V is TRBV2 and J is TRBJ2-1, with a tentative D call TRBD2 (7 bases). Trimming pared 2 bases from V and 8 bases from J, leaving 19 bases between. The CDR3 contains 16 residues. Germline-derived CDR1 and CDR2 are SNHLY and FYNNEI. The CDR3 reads CASSESGGPGKDEQFF. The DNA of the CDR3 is TGTGCCAGCAGTGAATCGGGGGGCCCCGGAAAGGATGAGCAGTTCTTC.

This CDR3 reads CASRRTGFNSQSDDEKLFF. The CDR3 DNA sequence: TGTGCCAGTAGGAGGACAGGGTTTAATTCCCAGTCCGACGATGAAAAACTGTTTTTT. The rearrangement links TRBV19 to TRBJ1-4; TRBD1 agrees at 8 bases. From germline, CDR1 is LNHDA and CDR2 SQIVND (reference sequence). Trimming at V came to 6 bases and at J to 6 bases, leaving 21 bases not matched to a gene. The CDR3 totals 19 residues.

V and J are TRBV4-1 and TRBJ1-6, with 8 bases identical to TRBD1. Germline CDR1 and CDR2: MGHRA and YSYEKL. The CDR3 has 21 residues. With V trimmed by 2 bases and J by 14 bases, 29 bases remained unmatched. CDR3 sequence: CASSQQSPEVRTGSLRSTLHF. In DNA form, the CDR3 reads TGCGCCAGCAGCCAACAGAGCCCCGAGGTGCGGACAGGGTCTCTTCGTTCGACCCTCCACTTT.

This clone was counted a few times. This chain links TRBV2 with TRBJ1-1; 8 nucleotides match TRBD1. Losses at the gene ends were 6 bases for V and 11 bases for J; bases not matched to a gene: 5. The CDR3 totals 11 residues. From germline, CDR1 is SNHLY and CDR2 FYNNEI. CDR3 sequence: CASSPDRGAFF. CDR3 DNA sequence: TGTGCCAGCAGCCCCGACAGGGGCGCTTTCTTT. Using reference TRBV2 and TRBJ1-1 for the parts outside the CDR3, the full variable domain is EPEVTQTPSHQVTQMGQEVILRCVPISNHLYFYWYRQILGQKVEFLVSFYNNEISEKSEIFDDQFSVERPDGSNFTLKIRSTKLEDSAMYFCASSPDRGAFFGQGTRLTVV.

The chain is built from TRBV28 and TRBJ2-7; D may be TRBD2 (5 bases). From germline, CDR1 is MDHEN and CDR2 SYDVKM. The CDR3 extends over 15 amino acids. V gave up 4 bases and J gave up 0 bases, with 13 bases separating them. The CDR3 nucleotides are TGTGCCAGCAGTTCTCCCTCTGAGGGCTCCTACGAGCAGTACTTC. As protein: CASSSPSEGSYEQYF.

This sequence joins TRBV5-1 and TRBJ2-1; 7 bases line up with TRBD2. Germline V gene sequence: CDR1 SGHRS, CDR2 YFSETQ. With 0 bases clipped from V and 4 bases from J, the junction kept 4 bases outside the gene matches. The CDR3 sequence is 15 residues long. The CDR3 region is CASSLEGSGYNEQFF. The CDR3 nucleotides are TGCGCCAGCAGCTTGGAGGGTAGCGGGTACAATGAGCAGTTCTTC.

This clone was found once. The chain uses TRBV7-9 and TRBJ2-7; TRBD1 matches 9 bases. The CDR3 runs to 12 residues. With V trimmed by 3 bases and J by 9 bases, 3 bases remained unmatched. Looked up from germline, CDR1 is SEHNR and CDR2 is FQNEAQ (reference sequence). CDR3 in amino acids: CASSLGQGRQYF. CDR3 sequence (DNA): TGTGCCAGCAGCTTGGGACAGGGACGGCAGTACTTC.

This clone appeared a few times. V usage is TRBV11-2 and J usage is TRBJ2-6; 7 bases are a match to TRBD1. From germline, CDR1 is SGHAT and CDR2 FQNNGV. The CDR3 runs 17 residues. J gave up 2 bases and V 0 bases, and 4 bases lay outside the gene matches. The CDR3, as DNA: TGTGCCAGCAGCTTAGATGTCAGGGGGACTGGGGCCAACGTCCTGACTTTC. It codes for CASSLDVRGTGANVLTF. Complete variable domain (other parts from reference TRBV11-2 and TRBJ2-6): EAGVAQSPRYKIIEKRQSVAFWCNPISGHATLYWYQQILGQGPKLLIQFQNNGVVDDSQLPKDRFSAERLKGVDSTLKIQPAKLEDSAVYLCASSLDVRGTGANVLTFGAGSRLTVL.

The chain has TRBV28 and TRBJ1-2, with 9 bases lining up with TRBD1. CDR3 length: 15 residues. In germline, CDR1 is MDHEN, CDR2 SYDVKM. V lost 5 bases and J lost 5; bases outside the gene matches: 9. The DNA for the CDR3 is TGTGCCAGCAGTACCGGGACAGGGTCCCAATATGGCTACACCTTC. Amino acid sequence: CASSTGTGSQYGYTF.

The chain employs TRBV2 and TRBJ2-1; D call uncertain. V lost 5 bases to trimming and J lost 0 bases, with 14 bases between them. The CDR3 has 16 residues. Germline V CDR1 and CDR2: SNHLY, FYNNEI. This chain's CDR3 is CASSMTPPLSYNEQFF. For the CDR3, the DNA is TGTGCCAGCAGTATGACTCCTCCCCTCTCCTACAATGAGCAGTTCTTC.